This T cell receptor beta chain was recovered during a study of graft-versus-host responses after intestinal transplantation. Turning to the study itself: Every transplant recipient was induced with anti-thymocyte globulin, then maintained on tacrolimus and steroids for around 3 years.

Trimming took 4 bases from V and 2 from J; bases not matched to a gene: 11. The CDR3 covers 16 residues. The germline V gene encodes CDR1 SGHTS and CDR2 YDEGEE. As regards this clone: Its matching antigen is unknown. Distinct nucleotide sequences in the sample also encode this CDR3.

General study points: Clonal ratios of graft-versus-host to host-versus-graft in allografts were high for patients exhibiting graft-donor T cell macrochimerism. Among circulating GvH clones, peak levels were associated with early post-transplant declines in HvG clones. Recipient marrow contained GvH clones, some of which appeared first in ileum or blood.

The method was immunoSEQ multiplex PCR; TCRdb's version includes in-frame clones alone and lacks a portion of them. Of some 87,000 clones detected, 80% to 95% appear once; the ten largest clones hold over 0.3%. The sequence was collected from a human donor who received an intestinal transplant. Sequenced material: unstimulated CD4+ T cells sorted from spleen or lymph node cells, taken before intestinal transplant. The chain joins TRBV5-8 to TRBJ2-5; TRBD2 agrees at 7 bases. CDR3: CASSPGGRTLQETQYF. DNA of the CDR3: TGTGCCAGCAGCCCGGGGGGACGGACCCTTCAAGAGACCCAGTACTTC.